Shown below are 29 T cell receptor beta chains from a single sample sequenced in a study of cytomegalovirus exposure and HLA in healthy donors. It was with 60 Vbeta and 13 Jbeta primers that the PCR ran. The repertoire was sequenced with immunoSEQ multiplex PCR; TCRdb's copy has only in-frame clones and lacks some. In the table there are roughly 90,000 clones, approximately 85% of which are singletons. Sequenced: PBMCs. The receptors here all came from a man between 25 and 39 years old in good health and CMV-seropositive.

The rearrangement joins TRBV5-4 to TRBJ2-3; D ambiguous. The CDR3 totals 14 residues. Trimming removed 1 base from V and 1 base from J, with 7 bases in between. The germline gives CDR1 SGHNT, CDR2 YYREEE (reference sequence). CDR3 region: CASSLIAGTDTQYF. The DNA for the CDR3 is TGTGCCAGCAGCTTGATCGCAGGCACAGATACGCAGTATTTT.

V usage is TRBV19 and J usage is TRBJ2-1; 8 bases match TRBD2. After removal of 10 bases from V and 8 bases from J, the junction contained 4 bases not matched to a gene. Germline V gene lookup returns CDR1 LNHDA and CDR2 SQIVND (reference sequence). The CDR3 consists of 11 residues. The CDR3 protein is CATSGGDEQFF. The CDR3 nucleotides are TGTGCCACCAGCGGGGGCGATGAGCAGTTCTTC.

V is TRBV5-6 and J is TRBJ2-7; no reliable D call. Per the germline V gene, CDR1 is SGHDT and CDR2 is YYEEEE. This CDR3 is built from 16 residues. Trimming stripped 4 bases from V and 0 bases from J, with 17 bases between. The CDR3 bases are TGTGCCAGCAGCCCCCGTTTCGGGTCCAGCTCCTACGAGCAGTACTTC. It codes for CASSPRFGSSSYEQYF. Drawing the rest from reference TRBV5-6 and TRBJ2-7, the complete variable domain is DAGVTQSPTHLIKTRGQQVTLRCSPKSGHDTVSWYQQALGQGPQFIFQYYEEEERQRGNFPDRFSGHQFPNYSSELNVNALLLGDSALYLCASSPRFGSSSYEQYFGPGTRLTVT.

The chain links TRBV15 to TRBJ2-7, with 7 positions matching TRBD2. Trimming removed 0 bases from V and 3 bases from J; junction bases left unmatched: 5. Germline CDR1 LNHNV, CDR2 YYDKDF (reference sequence). The CDR3 sequence is 15 residues long. CDR3 sequence (DNA): TGTGCCACCAGCAGAGAGGGAGGGGAGGGCTACGAGCAGTACTTC. This encodes CATSREGGEGYEQYF.

The chain couples TRBV13 to TRBJ1-5; the D is unclear. The CDR3 runs to 14 residues. Trimming shortened V by 4 bases and J by 7 bases, and 14 bases separated the two germline ends. From germline, CDR1 is PRHDT and CDR2 FYEKMQ (reference sequence). Here the CDR3 reads CASSSRARGQPQHF. The CDR3 coding sequence is TGTGCCAGCAGCTCCCGGGCCAGAGGGCAGCCCCAGCATTTT.

The sample holds one count of this clone. The chain joins TRBV7-9 to TRBJ1-2, with a tentative D call TRBD1 (5 bases). The CDR3 extends over 16 amino acids. Trimming removed 5 bases from V and 6 bases from J, with 22 bases in between. Germline assignment: CDR1 SEHNR and CDR2 FQNEAQ (reference sequence). The CDR3 reads CASSTRLLIHRNGYTF. The CDR3 nucleotides read TGTGCCAGCAGCACGCGCCTCTTAATACACAGGAATGGCTACACCTTC.

V usage is TRBV5-4 and J usage is TRBJ2-7; D gene uncertain. V shed 0 bases and J shed 1 base, with 8 bases lying between them. In germline, CDR1 is SGHNT, CDR2 YYREEE (reference sequence). The CDR3 length is 14 residues. The CDR3 sequence: CASSLEAGSYEQYF. CDR3 DNA sequence: TGTGCCAGCAGCTTGGAGGCAGGTTCCTACGAGCAGTACTTC.

The chain uses TRBV7-8 and TRBJ2-7; D is possibly TRBD2 (5 bases). CDR1 and CDR2 from the germline V gene are SGHVS and FQNEAQ. V gave up 5 bases and J gave up 2 bases, with 13 bases separating them. The CDR3 consists of 14 residues. CDR3 nucleotide sequence: TGTGCCAGCAGCCGGCGAGCGGCCCCCTACGAGCAGTACTTC. Translating it yields CASSRRAAPYEQYF.

The gene calls are TRBV25-1 and TRBJ1-6, with D hard to call. Germline CDR1 reads MGHDK; CDR2 reads SYGVNS. Trimming removed 5 bases from V and 5 bases from J, with 10 bases in between. The CDR3 is 14 amino acids. CDR3 sequence: CASSPGINNSPLHF. The CDR3 nucleotides are TGTGCCAGCAGTCCCGGGATTAATAATTCACCCCTCCACTTT.

J is TRBJ2-7 and V is TRBV5-1; 7 bases agree with TRBD2. The J segment lost 4 bases and the V segment lost 4 bases, leaving 2 bases of the junction unmatched. The V gene's germline CDR1 is SGHRS and CDR2 YFSETQ. This CDR3 is 12 amino acids long. The CDR3 sequence: CASSAGVYEQYF. CDR3 DNA: TGCGCCAGCAGCGCGGGGGTATACGAGCAGTACTTC.

This clone showed up just a few times. The chain couples TRBV6-1 to TRBJ1-3; D remains ambiguous. The CDR3 has 14 residues. The V end was cut by 3 bases, the J end by 0 bases, with 6 bases between. Germline V gene sequence: CDR1 MNHNS, CDR2 SASEGT. CDR3 sequence reads: CASSDPLSGNTIYF. The CDR3, as DNA: TGTGCCAGCAGTGATCCCCTCTCTGGAAACACCATATATTTT.

The J gene is TRBJ1-2, the V gene TRBV25-1, with a possible D match to TRBD1 (6 bases). V was pared by 3 bases and J by 5 bases, with 13 bases between. The CDR3 extends over 14 amino acids. CDR1 and CDR2 from the germline V gene are MGHDK and SYGVNS. CDR3 bases: TGTGCCAGCAGTGAGGAGGGGGGGAGGTATGGCTACACCTTC. Encoded protein: CASSEEGGRYGYTF.

The chain carries TRBV4-1 and TRBJ1-5; 8 nucleotides line up with TRBD1. The J segment lost 4 bases and the V segment lost 0 bases, leaving 11 bases of the junction unmatched. This CDR3 has 18 amino acids. CDR1 MGHRA and CDR2 YSYEKL come from the germline V gene. CDR3 bases: TGCGCCAGCAGCCAAGATCCCGACAGGGGAGGTTGTAATCAGCCCCAGCATTTT. Translation gives CASSQDPDRGGCNQPQHF.

The rearrangement links TRBV2 to TRBJ1-2, with D hard to call. Per the germline V gene, CDR1 is SNHLY and CDR2 is FYNNEI. The CDR3 runs 13 residues. V lost 6 bases to trimming and J lost 7 bases, with 15 bases between them. The CDR3 loop reads CASSYTQAGGYTF. Written as DNA, the CDR3 is TGTGCCAGCAGCTATACCCAAGCAGGTGGCTACACCTTC.

The chain carries TRBV5-1 and TRBJ1-1, with a tentative D call TRBD1 (5 bases). This CDR3 has 16 amino acids. Looked up from germline, CDR1 is SGHRS and CDR2 is YFSETQ. Deletions cut 3 bases from V and 1 base from J, with 16 bases between. The CDR3 region is CASSSNLRGENTEAFF. CDR3 DNA: TGCGCCAGCAGCTCGAATCTCCGGGGGGAGAACACTGAAGCTTTCTTT.

The chain combines TRBV28 with TRBJ2-1, with a tentative D call TRBD2 (5 bases). The CDR3 length is 15 residues. The germline gives CDR1 MDHEN, CDR2 SYDVKM. The V gene lost 2 bases and the J gene lost 1 base, with 9 bases spanning the gap. CDR3 DNA: TGTGCCAGCAGTTTAGAACGGGGATCCTACAATGAGCAGTTCTTC. This sequence encodes CASSLERGSYNEQFF.

The chain employs TRBV5-4 and TRBJ2-5, with D possibly TRBD1 on 5 matching bases. Germline CDR1 SGHNT, CDR2 YYREEE (reference sequence). V gave up 2 bases and J gave up 2 bases, with 10 bases separating them. The CDR3 spans 14 residues. CDR3 DNA: TGTGCCAGCAGCTTTTCAGGGCGACAAGAGACCCAGTACTTC. Translation: CASSFSGRQETQYF.

The genes are TRBV10-1 and TRBJ2-7, with 7 bases fitting TRBD1. This CDR3 contains 15 residues. Germline trimming cut 0 bases from V and 6 bases from J; bases unmatched to any gene: 8. CDR1 is WNHNN, CDR2 SYGVQD, per germline (reference sequence). The CDR3 DNA follows: TGCGCCAGCAGTGAGTCGCTACAGGGGTTTCCCGAGCAGTACTTC. Protein product: CASSESLQGFPEQYF.

The chain recombines TRBV29-1 with TRBJ2-1; 7 positions match TRBD1. Per the germline V gene, CDR1 is SQVTM and CDR2 is ANQGSEA. Unmatched junction bases numbered 6, after V lost 7 bases and J lost 0 bases. The CDR3 contains 14 residues. CDR3 bases: TGCAGCGGGCTCAGGGGGAGCTCCTACAATGAGCAGTTCTTC. Translation gives CSGLRGSSYNEQFF.

This chain joins TRBV29-1 and TRBJ2-1; 15 bases are a match to TRBD2. CDR1 and CDR2 from the germline V gene are SQVTM and ANQGSEA. Trimming at V came to 7 bases and at J to 13 bases, leaving 11 bases not matched to a gene. This CDR3 contains 14 residues. CDR3 DNA sequence: TGCAGCGGAGAGGGACTAGCGGGAGGTAAGGGCCAGTTCTTC. This encodes CSGEGLAGGKGQFF.

This sequence joins TRBV19 and TRBJ2-2, with D uncertain. There are 15 residues in the CDR3. Germline lookup yields CDR1 LNHDA and CDR2 SQIVND (reference sequence). Trimming left V 0 bases short and J 2 bases short, with 7 bases between. CDR3 residues: CASSIDRINTGELFF. DNA of the CDR3: TGTGCCAGTAGTATAGACAGGATTAACACCGGGGAGCTGTTTTTT.

This rearrangement joins TRBV9 to TRBJ2-1, with TRBD2 matching 8 bases. The CDR3 is 15 residues long. J lost 7 bases, V lost 3 bases, and 9 bases had no gene match. From germline, CDR1 is SGDLS and CDR2 YYNGEE. CDR3 sequence reads: CASSAVAGSTNEQFF. The CDR3 DNA reads TGTGCCAGCAGCGCAGTAGCGGGATCCACAAATGAGCAGTTCTTC.

Only one count was recorded for this clone. The chain combines TRBV21-1 with TRBJ2-1; the table's D call, TRBD2, was not checked against the DNA. TRBV21-1 is tagged as a pseudogene. This CDR3 spans 15 amino acids. CDR3 nucleotide sequence: TGTGCCAGCAGTACCGGACTAGCGGGATCACATGAGCAGTTCTTC. This gives the protein CASSTGLAGSHEQFF.

Comment on this clone: An end of the junction differs from the germline gene, which may be a read error. The V and J genes are TRBV7-9 and TRBJ2-2; 9 bases are shared with TRBD1. The CDR3 spans 17 residues. The germline V gene encodes CDR1 SEHNR and CDR2 FQNEAQ (reference sequence). The CDR3 region is CSSSYSGTGRGTGELFF. For the CDR3, the DNA is TGTTCCAGCAGCTATTCCGGGACAGGGCGGGGTACCGGGGAGCTGTTTTTT.

The chain links TRBV5-4 to TRBJ2-1; no definite D call. Trimming removed 5 bases from V and 6 bases from J, with 21 bases in between. The CDR3 runs 16 residues. CDR1 and CDR2 (germline): SGHNT, YYREEE (reference sequence). The DNA for the CDR3 is TGTGCCAGCAGTTCCACCTCCGGGTCTCGCGTCAATGAGCAGTTCTTC. Translating it yields CASSSTSGSRVNEQFF.

This chain joins TRBV11-3 and TRBJ1-1; TRBD1 agrees at 7 bases. V shed 5 bases, J shed 10 bases, and the junction held 13 bases outside the gene matches. Germline values: CDR1 SGHNT, CDR2 YENEEA. The CDR3 covers 14 residues. The CDR3 nucleotides are TGTGCCAGCAGCCCAGGGACAGCGGTCGGGGGAGCTTTCTTT. The encoded protein is CASSPGTAVGGAFF.

The chain couples TRBV7-9 to TRBJ2-7; the D gene is possibly TRBD1 (6 bases). Germline assignment: CDR1 SEHNR and CDR2 FQNEAQ (reference sequence). There are 15 residues in the CDR3. Trimming removed 5 bases from V and 2 bases from J, with 16 bases in between. For the CDR3, the DNA is TGTGCCAGCAGCCTGGAACAGGGAAGGACCTACGAGCAGTACTTC. It translates to CASSLEQGRTYEQYF.

The chain is built from TRBV10-3 and TRBJ2-7; 10 nucleotides align to TRBD1. The junction had 16 bases not matched to a gene; V was cut back by 0 bases and J by 2 bases. Germline CDR1 ENHRY, CDR2 SYGVKD. The CDR3 sequence is 20 residues long. CDR3 residues: CAISESKVTGQGPYPYEQYF. In DNA form, the CDR3 reads TGTGCCATCAGTGAGTCGAAGGTGACGGGACAGGGGCCGTACCCCTACGAGCAGTACTTC.

The chain is built from TRBV7-9 and TRBJ1-3; no clear D gene. Germline loops: CDR1 SEHNR, CDR2 FQNEAQ (reference sequence). The CDR3 spans 15 residues. V was clipped by 3 bases and J by 2 bases, with 11 bases between them. DNA of the CDR3: TGTGCCAGCAGCTTGAACTCTAATACTGGAAACACCATATATTTT. It is translated as CASSLNSNTGNTIYF.